This T cell receptor beta chain was captured in a study of cytomegalovirus exposure and HLA in healthy donors. PCR employed 60 Vbeta and 13 Jbeta primers. Assay: immunoSEQ multiplex PCR; the TCRdb copy retains only in-frame clones and omits some. This specimen shows about 110,000 clones; the ten leading clones hold about 0.59%. CDR3 size: 17 residues. Germline CDR1 is LGHNA and CDR2 is YSLEER. V gave up 2 bases and J gave up 4 bases; unmatched junction bases: 7. The receptor comes from a middle-aged man in good health and CMV-seronegative. The sample consisted of PBMCs. J is TRBJ2-1 and V is TRBV4-3, with TRBD2 matching over 11 bases. CDR3 in DNA: TGCGCCAGCAGCCAATCCCTGGGACTAGCGGATTACAATGAGCAGTTCTTC. Amino acid sequence: CASSQSLGLADYNEQFF.